The 26 T cell receptor beta chains given below trace back to one sample, sequenced in a study of Ad26.COV2.S vaccination and SARS-CoV-2 variants. Clones were read by immunoSEQ multiplex PCR, and TCRdb kept only the in-frame ones, dropping some. The top ten hold about 5% of the sample, which has a few hundred thousand clones, roughly 90% seen once. The sample's treatment: over 15 received Ad26.COV2.S at low or high dose, single or two shots; about 5 received placebo; per-sample allocation not given. Samples came from day 63 after the first vaccine or placebo injection. Sequencing was performed on peripheral blood, taken in a trial of Ad26.COV2.S vaccine versus placebo. The receptors were sampled from a person between 18 and 60 years old who received the Ad26.COV2.S COVID-19 vaccine or a placebo.

The J gene is TRBJ2-2, the V gene TRBV19, with TRBD2 as a possible D gene (5 bases). The CDR3 totals 17 residues. V dropped 1 base and J dropped 5 bases, with 17 bases sitting between them. From germline, CDR1 is LNHDA and CDR2 SQIVND (reference sequence). The CDR3 coding sequence is TGTGCCAGTAGTATAGCCGAGGGCGCGGGTTGGACCGGGGAGCTGTTTTTT. Encoded protein: CASSIAEGAGWTGELFF.

V usage is TRBV6-5 and J usage is TRBJ2-7; 8 bases match TRBD2. The CDR3 is 14 residues long. Germline V gene data show CDR1 as MNHEY and CDR2 as SVGAGI. V was pared by 7 bases and J by 0 bases, with 5 bases of the junction left unmatched. CDR3 DNA: TGTGCCAGCATAAGCGGGACTAGCTCCTACGAGCAGTACGTC. The encoded protein is CASISGTSSYEQYV.

This chain connects TRBV30 to TRBJ1-1; perhaps TRBD1 as D (5 bases). V was clipped by 0 bases and J by 10 bases, with 9 bases between them. The germline V gene encodes CDR1 GTSNPN and CDR2 SVGIG (reference sequence). This CDR3 is built from 11 residues. The CDR3 DNA reads as TGTGCCTGGAGTGTGGGGGGGGGAGCTTTCTTT. Translated: CAWSVGGGAFF.

The CDR3 region has the DNA TGTGCCAGCAGCCCGGACGGTTCTAACTATGGCTACACCTTC. It translates to CASSPDGSNYGYTF. The chain carries TRBV5-6 and TRBJ1-2, with no clear D. CDR1 and CDR2 from the germline V gene are SGHDT and YYEEEE. This CDR3 is 14 amino acids long. Trimming took 4 bases from V and 0 from J, leaving 10 bases between them.

The CDR3 DNA is TGTGCCAGCAGCGCGACGGTCAACACCGGGGAGCTGTTTTTT. Translation gives CASSATVNTGELFF. The chain recombines TRBV7-2 with TRBJ2-2; no reliable D call. CDR1 and CDR2 (germline): SGHTA, FQGNSA. CDR3 length: 14 amino acids. V lost 5 bases, J lost 2 bases, and 9 bases lay in between.

V is TRBV1 and J is TRBJ2-2; the table's D call, TRBD2, has no DNA check behind it. TRBV1 is annotated as a pseudogene. There are 15 residues in the CDR3. The CDR3 nucleotides read TGCACCAGCAGCCCGTTAATTTCGAACACCGGGGAGCTGTTTTTT. Its protein product is CTSSPLISNTGELFF.

The V gene is TRBV29-1, the J gene TRBJ1-5; maybe TRBD1 (6 bases). CDR1 and CDR2 (germline): SQVTM, ANQGSEA. This CDR3 contains 13 residues. V was shortened by 4 bases and J by 6 bases, with 13 bases between the two germline ends. The CDR3 reads CSVGREGGQPQHF. The CDR3 region has the DNA TGCAGCGTTGGCAGGGAAGGGGGTCAGCCCCAGCATTTT.

V and J are TRBV29-1 and TRBJ2-7; TRBD2 aligns across 9 bases. Germline assignment: CDR1 SQVTM and CDR2 ANQGSEA. V lost 1 base, J lost 2 bases, and 9 bases stayed unmatched. The CDR3 is 16 amino acids. The CDR3 loop reads CSVEGISGSATYEQYV. In DNA, the CDR3 is TGCAGCGTTGAAGGCATTAGCGGGAGTGCCACCTACGAGCAGTACGTC.

This chain connects TRBV3-1 (or the pseudogene TRBV3-2) to TRBJ1-4; 7 bases fit TRBD1. V lost 5 bases, J lost 3 bases, and 6 bases stayed unmatched. CDR3 length: 15 residues. Germline CDR1 reads LGHDT; CDR2 reads YNNKEL (reference sequence). The CDR3 here is CASSYTGDSNEKLFF. The CDR3 bases are TGTGCCAGCAGCTACACAGGGGATTCTAATGAAAAACTGTTTTTT.

CDR3 in amino acids: CASSEVPGIEAFF. The CDR3, as DNA: TGCGCCAGCAGTGAAGTCCCAGGAATCGAAGCTTTCTTT. V usage is TRBV10-2 and J usage is TRBJ1-1; D remains ambiguous. CDR1 and CDR2 from the germline V gene are WSHSY and SAAADI. Trimming stripped 3 bases from V and 8 bases from J, with 13 bases between. CDR3 length equals 13 residues.

The chain carries TRBV7-2 and TRBJ2-1; D uncertain. V was shortened by 3 bases and J by 7 bases, with 10 bases between the two germline ends. There are 13 residues in the CDR3. Germline CDR1 reads SGHTA; CDR2 reads FQGNSA. CDR3 protein: CASSFSWVNEQFF. CDR3 in DNA: TGTGCCAGCAGCTTTTCGTGGGTAAATGAGCAGTTCTTC.

J is TRBJ2-7 and V is TRBV5-1; D might be TRBD1 or TRBD2, each matching 6 bases. The length of the CDR3 is 14 residues. CDR1 and CDR2 from the germline V gene are SGHRS and YFSETQ. Trimming removed 4 bases at V and 2 bases at J, with 13 bases between. In DNA, the CDR3 is TGCGCCAGCAGCAGGAGGGGGGCCGCCTACGAGCAGTACTTC. Protein sequence: CASSRRGAAYEQYF.

The rearrangement uses TRBV7-2 and TRBJ2-7; TRBD2 agrees at 10 bases. There are 15 residues in the CDR3. Trimming cost V 5 bases and J 7 bases; bases outside gene matches: 11. CDR1 is SGHTA and CDR2 is FQGNSA in the germline V gene. The CDR3 DNA reads as TGTGCCAGCAGCGCTAGCGGGGGAGCAGCTCGGGAGCAGTACTTC. Its protein is CASSASGGAAREQYF.

The chain is built from TRBV6-2 or TRBV6-3 and TRBJ2-7, with 8 bases aligning to TRBD1. Trimming cost V 2 bases and J 3 bases; bases outside gene matches: 12. Germline V CDR1 and CDR2: MNHEY, SVGEGT. The CDR3 contains 17 residues. The CDR3: CASSYPATGTGYYEQYV. Here the CDR3 DNA reads TGTGCCAGCAGTTACCCTGCGACCGGGACAGGATACTACGAGCAGTACGTC.

This clone appeared a few times. The chain couples TRBV5-1 to TRBJ1-1, with TRBD1 identical over 8 bases. Germline assignment: CDR1 SGHRS and CDR2 YFSETQ. The CDR3 totals 14 residues. Trimming at V came to 3 bases and at J to 1 base, leaving 2 bases not matched to a gene. This CDR3 is CASSWGQANTEAFF. In nucleotides, the CDR3 is TGCGCCAGCAGCTGGGGACAGGCGAACACTGAAGCTTTCTTT.

This chain connects TRBV4-3 to TRBJ2-7; D perhaps matches TRBD1 (6 bases). Trimming took 0 bases from V and 2 from J, leaving 17 bases between them. The CDR3 contains 17 residues. CDR1 is LGHNA and CDR2 is YSLEER in the germline V gene. Written as DNA, the CDR3 is TGCGCCAGCAGCCAAGATGGACAGAGGGGTCTTACCTACGAGCAGTACTTC. As protein: CASSQDGQRGLTYEQYF.

The rearrangement links TRBV28 to TRBJ1-5; the match to TRBD1 covers 8 bases. CDR1 is MDHEN, CDR2 SYDVKM, per germline. Unmatched junction bases numbered 6, after V lost 6 bases and J lost 2 bases. The CDR3 contains 15 residues. The CDR3 spells CASRDRENGNQPQHF. Here the CDR3 DNA reads TGTGCCAGCAGGGACAGGGAGAACGGCAATCAGCCCCAGCATTTT.

The chain has TRBV19 and TRBJ1-6; possibly TRBD1 for D (5 bases). Trimming pared 8 bases from V and 15 bases from J, leaving 11 bases between. The germline CDR1 and CDR2 sequences are LNHDA and SQIVND (reference sequence). CDR3 length: 10 residues. This CDR3 reads CASFGGILHF. CDR3 DNA: TGTGCCAGTTTCGGGGGAATCCTCCACTTT.

DNA for the CDR3: TGCGCCAGCAGCCCTCAAGGACAGGGTTCGCCAAACACTGAAGCTTTCTTT. Translation: CASSPQGQGSPNTEAFF. The J gene is TRBJ1-1, the V gene TRBV5-1; 8 bases fit TRBD1. Germline CDR1 SGHRS, CDR2 YFSETQ. The trim removed 4 bases at V and 2 bases at J, leaving 13 bases unmatched. This CDR3 has 17 residues.

This chain links TRBV18 with TRBJ2-1; 7 bases are shared with TRBD2. V was clipped by 0 bases and J by 10 bases; unmatched bases: 6. The CDR3 totals 14 residues. CDR1 is KGHSH, CDR2 LQKENI, per germline. The CDR3 DNA reads as TGTGCCAGCTCACCACCTCGGGATAGCGGGGAGCAGTTCTTC. Translated: CASSPPRDSGEQFF.

The V and J genes are TRBV28 and TRBJ1-2; D gene uncertain. CDR3 size: 13 residues. Germline V gene sequence: CDR1 MDHEN, CDR2 SYDVKM. Trimming removed 5 bases from V and 5 bases from J, with 12 bases in between. CDR3: CASSQIDSYGYTF. CDR3 nucleotide sequence: TGTGCCAGCAGTCAAATTGACTCTTATGGCTACACCTTC.

The chain has TRBV2 and TRBJ2-7; D is unclear. CDR1 is SNHLY and CDR2 is FYNNEI in the germline V gene. The CDR3 runs to 12 residues. The germline V and J ends were trimmed by 6 bases and 3 bases, with 9 bases remaining between them. The CDR3 reads CASSENNYEQYF. The CDR3 DNA reads as TGTGCCAGCAGCGAAAATAACTACGAGCAGTACTTC. Full variable domain (rest looked up from reference TRBV2 and TRBJ2-7): EPEVTQTPSHQVTQMGQEVILRCVPISNHLYFYWYRQILGQKVEFLVSFYNNEISEKSEIFDDQFSVERPDGSNFTLKIRSTKLEDSAMYFCASSENNYEQYFGPGTRLTVT.

The sample holds one count of this clone. The V call is TRBV11-2, the J call TRBJ2-7, with D tentatively TRBD2 (6 bases). V gave up 5 bases and J gave up 4 bases, with 15 bases separating them. Germline CDR1 is SGHAT and CDR2 is FQNNGV. There are 14 residues in the CDR3. In DNA, the CDR3 is TGTGCCAGCAGCCTCGGGACTGGACAATACGAGCAGTACGTC. Amino acids: CASSLGTGQYEQYV.

This chain joins TRBV19 and TRBJ2-6; D could derive from TRBD1 or TRBD2 (5 bases each). There are 15 residues in the CDR3. Germline CDR1 is LNHDA and CDR2 is SQIVND (reference sequence). V was cut by 4 bases and J by 0 bases, with 7 bases left in between. The CDR3 DNA sequence: TGTGCCAGTAGTACAGGGAGCTCTGGGGCCAACGTCCTGACTTTC. Amino acids: CASSTGSSGANVLTF.

The V gene is TRBV6-5, the J gene TRBJ2-7; D ambiguous. The CDR3 is 16 residues long. From germline, CDR1 is MNHEY and CDR2 SVGAGI. The V end was cut by 1 base, the J end by 3 bases, with 16 bases between. CDR3: CASSYLGPNPNYEQYF. CDR3 DNA: TGTGCCAGCAGTTACTTGGGTCCTAACCCCAACTACGAGCAGTACTTC.

V and J are TRBV7-2 and TRBJ2-1, with a possible D match to TRBD1 (5 bases). Deletions cut 4 bases from V and 6 bases from J, with 10 bases between. The length of the CDR3 is 13 residues. The germline CDR1 and CDR2 sequences are SGHTA and FQGNSA. CDR3 sequence reads: CASSSVGVNEQFF. CDR3 coding DNA: TGTGCCAGCAGCTCGGTAGGGGTCAATGAGCAGTTCTTC.